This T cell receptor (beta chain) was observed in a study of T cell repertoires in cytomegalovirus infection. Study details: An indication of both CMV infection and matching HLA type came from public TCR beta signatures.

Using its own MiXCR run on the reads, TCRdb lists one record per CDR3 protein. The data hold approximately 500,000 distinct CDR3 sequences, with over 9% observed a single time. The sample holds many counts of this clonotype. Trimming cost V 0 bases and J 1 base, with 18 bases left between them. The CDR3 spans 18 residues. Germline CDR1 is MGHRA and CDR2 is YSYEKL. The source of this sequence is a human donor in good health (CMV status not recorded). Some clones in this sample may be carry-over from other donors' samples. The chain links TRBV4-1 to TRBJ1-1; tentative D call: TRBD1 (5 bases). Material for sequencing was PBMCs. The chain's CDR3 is CASSQDPGGTGENTEAFF. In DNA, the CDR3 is TGCGCCAGCAGCCAAGATCCAGGAGGGACGGGGGAGAACACTGAAGCTTTCTTT.